One sample yielded the 23 T cell receptor beta chains listed below, sequenced in a study of blood T cell repertoires in COVID-19 (dated by TCRdb to 2018 to 2020). Library construction relied on the immunoSEQ multiplex PCR assay. Here the immuneACCESS table is served through TCRdb, limited to in-frame sequences with V and J called. Missing clones are a known gap in these copies; in checked studies unresolved V genes cover under half, and the rest lacks a known reason. In all, the sample holds approximately 480,000 clones, and roughly nine tenths of those were seen once. The ten biggest clones cover about 0.91% of the sample. Material: peripheral blood. These receptors originate from a man aged 18 to 35 with COVID-19, enrolled during active disease.

This clone is a singleton in its sample. The chain is built from TRBV7-2 and TRBJ1-1, with D maybe TRBD1 (6 bases). Germline assignment: CDR1 SGHTA and CDR2 FQGNSA. There are 13 residues in the CDR3. Trimming shortened V by 5 bases and J by 3 bases, and 10 bases separated the two germline ends. The CDR3 DNA reads as TGTGCCAGCAGCCAGGGGTCCTACACTGAAGCTTTCTTT. Its protein is CASSQGSYTEAFF.

This chain joins TRBV20-1 and TRBJ2-5; 14 nucleotides line up with TRBD2. The CDR3 has 17 amino acids. The V segment lost 3 bases and the J segment 0 bases; nucleotides outside the gene matches: 6. CDR1 is DFQATT, CDR2 SNEGSKA, per germline (reference sequence). The CDR3 sequence is CSASGSGLAGDQETQYF. The CDR3 DNA reads as TGCAGTGCTAGTGGCTCGGGACTAGCGGGGGACCAAGAGACCCAGTACTTC.

The rearrangement uses TRBV5-4 and TRBJ1-1; 10 bases map to TRBD1. V shed 2 bases, J shed 12 bases, and the junction held 7 bases outside the gene matches. CDR3 length: 13 residues. CDR1 and CDR2 from the germline V gene are SGHNT and YYREEE (reference sequence). DNA for the CDR3: TGTGCCAGCAGCTTTGTAGGACAGGGGGAAACTTTCTTT. As protein: CASSFVGQGETFF.

This chain links TRBV14 with TRBJ2-4; 13 bases are a match to TRBD2. Trimming removed 4 bases from V and 3 bases from J; junction bases left unmatched: 3. CDR3 length: 16 residues. The germline CDR1 and CDR2 sequences are SGHDN and FVKESK. The CDR3 is CASSPRTSGSKNIQYF. CDR3 DNA: TGTGCCAGCAGCCCTCGGACTAGCGGGAGCAAAAACATTCAGTACTTC.

This clone was recorded once. The chain couples TRBV5-8 to TRBJ2-7, with a tentative D call TRBD1 (6 bases). V was cut by 1 base and J by 2 bases, with 13 bases left in between. The length of the CDR3 is 15 residues. CDR1 is SGHTS, CDR2 YDEGEE, per germline. For the CDR3, the DNA is TGTGCCAGCAGCTTGAGGGTCAGGGGAACCTACGAGCAGTACTTC. It encodes CASSLRVRGTYEQYF.

This clone was counted many times. This sequence joins TRBV30 and TRBJ2-1, with D perhaps TRBD1 (6 bases). The V end was cut by 1 base, the J end by 6 bases, with 13 bases between. CDR3 length: 14 residues. The germline V gene encodes CDR1 GTSNPN and CDR2 SVGIG (reference sequence). CDR3 loop: CAWSAGDGFNEQFF. CDR3 DNA sequence: TGTGCCTGGAGTGCAGGGGACGGTTTCAATGAGCAGTTCTTC.

V gene TRBV10-1 combines with J gene TRBJ1-2; the D gene is possibly TRBD1 (6 bases). Trimming cost V 7 bases and J 7 bases, with 22 bases left between them. Germline assignment: CDR1 WNHNN and CDR2 SYGVQD (reference sequence). CDR3 length: 15 residues. The CDR3 bases are TGCGCCAGCAAATCCGGGACTCGGGAGGGGGGTGGCTACACCTTC. Translated, it gives CASKSGTREGGGYTF.

The rearrangement links TRBV28 to TRBJ2-7, with 9 bases fitting TRBD2. Germline loops: CDR1 MDHEN, CDR2 SYDVKM. CDR3 length equals 17 residues. The J segment lost 4 bases and the V segment lost 5 bases, leaving 15 bases of the junction unmatched. CDR3 in DNA: TGTGCCAGCAGTACCTCCCCGGGGGCTAGCGGGAAGTACGAGCAGTACTTC. Amino acid sequence: CASSTSPGASGKYEQYF.

The chain couples TRBV5-6 to TRBJ2-1; 14 positions match TRBD2. The CDR3 runs 14 residues. Germline V lookup: CDR1 SGHDT, CDR2 YYEEEE. With V trimmed by 4 bases and J by 9 bases, 3 bases remained unmatched. The CDR3 here is CASSPGTSGSEQFF. The CDR3 DNA reads as TGTGCCAGCAGCCCGGGGACTAGCGGGAGTGAGCAGTTCTTC.

The chain uses TRBV2 and TRBJ2-5; 9 bases are a match to TRBD2. With 4 bases clipped from V and 5 bases from J, the junction kept 14 bases outside the gene matches. Looked up from germline, CDR1 is SNHLY and CDR2 is FYNNEI. CDR3 length: 17 residues. The CDR3 DNA is TGTGCCAGCAGTGTATCTGGCCTAGCGGGATTAATGGAGACCCAGTACTTC. This translates into CASSVSGLAGLMETQYF. Together with reference TRBV2 and TRBJ2-5, the CDR3 gives the full variable domain: EPEVTQTPSHQVTQMGQEVILRCVPISNHLYFYWYRQILGQKVEFLVSFYNNEISEKSEIFDDQFSVERPDGSNFTLKIRSTKLEDSAMYFCASSVSGLAGLMETQYFGPGTRLLVL.

This rearrangement joins TRBV21-1 to TRBJ2-7; the table calls TRBD2, which could not be checked here. TRBV21-1 is classified as a pseudogene. This CDR3 has 12 amino acids. CDR3 nucleotides: TGTGCCAACAAGTGGGGAGTCCACGAGCAGTACTTC. This codes for CANKWGVHEQYF.

The chain is built from TRBV18 and TRBJ2-7, with D perhaps matching TRBD1 (5 bases). The V gene's germline CDR1 is KGHSH and CDR2 LQKENI. Trimming cost V 1 base and J 0 bases, with 7 bases left between them. This CDR3 comprises 14 residues. The CDR3 loop reads CASSPLDSSYEQYF. CDR3 DNA: TGTGCCAGCTCACCACTCGACAGCTCCTACGAGCAGTACTTC.

The chain links TRBV6-2 or TRBV6-3 to TRBJ1-5; tentative D call: TRBD1 (5 bases). The CDR3 consists of 14 residues. In germline, CDR1 is MNHEY, CDR2 SVGEGT. V lost 0 bases and J lost 6, with 9 bases in between. In nucleotides, the CDR3 is TGTGCCAGCAGTTACTCGGGAGGGGTTCAGCCCCAGCATTTT. This codes for CASSYSGGVQPQHF.

This chain links TRBV19 with TRBJ2-7; 7 bases agree with TRBD2. CDR1 is LNHDA and CDR2 is SQIVND in the germline V gene (reference sequence). V trimming: 5 bases; J trimming: 1 base; junction bases outside the gene matches: 11. There are 16 residues in the CDR3. The CDR3 DNA is TGTGCCAGTAGTCCCGGGAGGAGGGAGGGATCCTACGAGCAGTACTTC. Amino acid sequence: CASSPGRREGSYEQYF.

The J gene is TRBJ2-1, the V gene TRBV7-6; no firm D call. V was trimmed by 5 bases and J by 12 bases, leaving 26 bases between them. Per the germline V gene, CDR1 is SGHVS and CDR2 is FNYEAQ. The CDR3 is 16 amino acids. The CDR3 sequence is CASSNSDLGGGLAQFF. The CDR3 coding sequence is TGTGCCAGCAGCAATAGTGACCTTGGCGGCGGCTTGGCGCAGTTCTTC.

This sequence joins TRBV9 and TRBJ2-2, with D tentatively TRBD1 (5 bases). The CDR3 extends over 16 amino acids. V lost 0 bases and J 2 bases, leaving 11 bases between the germline ends. Germline CDR1 SGDLS, CDR2 YYNGEE. The CDR3 spells CASSVVGRVNTGELFF. The CDR3 region has the DNA TGTGCCAGCAGCGTAGTCGGCAGGGTAAACACCGGGGAGCTGTTTTTT.

This clone turned up a few times. The chain employs TRBV7-9 and TRBJ1-6, with D unclear. CDR1 SEHNR and CDR2 FQNEAQ come from the germline V gene (reference sequence). V lost 10 bases, J lost 8 bases, and 12 bases lay in between. CDR3 length: 12 amino acids. The CDR3 sequence: CAILAEDSPLHF. The CDR3, as DNA: TGTGCCATATTGGCAGAGGATTCACCCCTCCACTTT.

The V call is TRBV18, the J call TRBJ2-7; TRBD1 matches at 7 bases. Unmatched junction bases numbered 8, after V lost 5 bases and J lost 7 bases. There are 13 residues in the CDR3. Germline CDR1 reads KGHSH; CDR2 reads LQKENI. CDR3 DNA: TGTGCCAGCTCAGGGACAGCTTCTTCTGAGCAGTACTTC. This codes for CASSGTASSEQYF.

The genes are TRBV7-8 and TRBJ2-2; TRBD2 aligns across 10 bases. This CDR3 has 17 residues. Germline V CDR1 and CDR2: SGHVS, FQNEAQ. With V trimmed by 5 bases and J by 4 bases, 10 bases remained unmatched. The CDR3 DNA is TGTGCCAGCAGCACCAGTACTAGCGGGAATCGCACCGGGGAGCTGTTTTTT. Its translation is CASSTSTSGNRTGELFF.

The chain uses TRBV4-2 and TRBJ1-4; D might be TRBD1 (6 bases). The CDR3 covers 13 residues. V dropped 6 bases and J dropped 7 bases, with 12 bases sitting between them. Germline V gene sequence: CDR1 LGHNA, CDR2 YNFKEQ. The CDR3 sequence is CASRPGQSEKLFF. CDR3 sequence (DNA): TGTGCCAGCAGACCCGGACAGTCTGAAAAACTGTTTTTT.

CDR3 in DNA: TGTGCCAGCAGTTACTGGTTGGGGCAAGGCTACACCTTC. This sequence encodes CASSYWLGQGYTF. J is TRBJ1-2 and V is TRBV6-5; the D gene is possibly TRBD1 (5 bases). Germline CDR1 reads MNHEY; CDR2 reads SVGAGI. With 1 base removed from V and 8 bases from J, the gap between germline ends came to 11 bases. The CDR3 spans 13 residues.

This clone has a handful of counts. The gene calls are TRBV14 and TRBJ2-7; possibly TRBD1 for D (5 bases). There are 14 residues in the CDR3. The V and J ends lost 4 bases and 0 bases respectively, with 10 bases between them. Germline V gene lookup returns CDR1 SGHDN and CDR2 FVKESK. The CDR3 nucleotides read TGTGCCAGCAGCCTTCGGACATACTCCTACGAGCAGTACTTC. It specifies CASSLRTYSYEQYF.

This rearrangement joins TRBV7-8 to TRBJ2-7; 11 bases line up with TRBD2. V shed 2 bases, J shed 0 bases, and the junction held 3 bases outside the gene matches. The CDR3 has 16 residues. CDR1 is SGHVS, CDR2 FQNEAQ, per germline. This CDR3 reads CASSLRLAGTSYEQYF. CDR3 sequence (DNA): TGTGCCAGCAGCTTAAGACTAGCGGGGACCTCCTACGAGCAGTACTTC.